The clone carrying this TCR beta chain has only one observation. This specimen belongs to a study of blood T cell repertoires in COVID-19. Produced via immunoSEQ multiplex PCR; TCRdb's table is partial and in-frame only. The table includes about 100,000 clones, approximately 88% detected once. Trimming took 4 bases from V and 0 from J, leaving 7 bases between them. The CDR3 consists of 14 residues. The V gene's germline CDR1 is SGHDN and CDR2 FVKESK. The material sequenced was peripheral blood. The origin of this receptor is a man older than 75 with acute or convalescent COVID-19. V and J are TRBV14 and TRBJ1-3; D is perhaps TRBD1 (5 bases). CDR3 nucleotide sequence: TGTGCCAGCAGCCTGACAGTCTCTGGAAACACCATATATTTT. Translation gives CASSLTVSGNTIYF.